This T cell receptor beta chain came from a study of blood T cell repertoires in COVID-19. Study at large: Sources were T cells, B-cell-depleted T cells, or PBMCs; the material itself was cDNA or gDNA.

Data came from immunoSEQ multiplex PCR; TCRdb stores just in-frame clones and leaves some out. The table records 400,000 to 550,000 clones, more than 85% of them present only once. Looked up from germline, CDR1 is SGHRS and CDR2 is YFSETQ. The CDR3 loop spans 14 amino acids. The V end was cut by 0 bases, the J end by 3 bases, with 9 bases between. This receptor was taken from a woman under 40 with acute or convalescent COVID-19. Sample: peripheral blood. The chain has TRBV5-1 and TRBJ1-1; tentative D call: TRBD1 (5 bases). The CDR3 bases are TGCGCCAGCAGCTTGGAGGGGCTGGACACTGAAGCTTTCTTT. It is translated as CASSLEGLDTEAFF.